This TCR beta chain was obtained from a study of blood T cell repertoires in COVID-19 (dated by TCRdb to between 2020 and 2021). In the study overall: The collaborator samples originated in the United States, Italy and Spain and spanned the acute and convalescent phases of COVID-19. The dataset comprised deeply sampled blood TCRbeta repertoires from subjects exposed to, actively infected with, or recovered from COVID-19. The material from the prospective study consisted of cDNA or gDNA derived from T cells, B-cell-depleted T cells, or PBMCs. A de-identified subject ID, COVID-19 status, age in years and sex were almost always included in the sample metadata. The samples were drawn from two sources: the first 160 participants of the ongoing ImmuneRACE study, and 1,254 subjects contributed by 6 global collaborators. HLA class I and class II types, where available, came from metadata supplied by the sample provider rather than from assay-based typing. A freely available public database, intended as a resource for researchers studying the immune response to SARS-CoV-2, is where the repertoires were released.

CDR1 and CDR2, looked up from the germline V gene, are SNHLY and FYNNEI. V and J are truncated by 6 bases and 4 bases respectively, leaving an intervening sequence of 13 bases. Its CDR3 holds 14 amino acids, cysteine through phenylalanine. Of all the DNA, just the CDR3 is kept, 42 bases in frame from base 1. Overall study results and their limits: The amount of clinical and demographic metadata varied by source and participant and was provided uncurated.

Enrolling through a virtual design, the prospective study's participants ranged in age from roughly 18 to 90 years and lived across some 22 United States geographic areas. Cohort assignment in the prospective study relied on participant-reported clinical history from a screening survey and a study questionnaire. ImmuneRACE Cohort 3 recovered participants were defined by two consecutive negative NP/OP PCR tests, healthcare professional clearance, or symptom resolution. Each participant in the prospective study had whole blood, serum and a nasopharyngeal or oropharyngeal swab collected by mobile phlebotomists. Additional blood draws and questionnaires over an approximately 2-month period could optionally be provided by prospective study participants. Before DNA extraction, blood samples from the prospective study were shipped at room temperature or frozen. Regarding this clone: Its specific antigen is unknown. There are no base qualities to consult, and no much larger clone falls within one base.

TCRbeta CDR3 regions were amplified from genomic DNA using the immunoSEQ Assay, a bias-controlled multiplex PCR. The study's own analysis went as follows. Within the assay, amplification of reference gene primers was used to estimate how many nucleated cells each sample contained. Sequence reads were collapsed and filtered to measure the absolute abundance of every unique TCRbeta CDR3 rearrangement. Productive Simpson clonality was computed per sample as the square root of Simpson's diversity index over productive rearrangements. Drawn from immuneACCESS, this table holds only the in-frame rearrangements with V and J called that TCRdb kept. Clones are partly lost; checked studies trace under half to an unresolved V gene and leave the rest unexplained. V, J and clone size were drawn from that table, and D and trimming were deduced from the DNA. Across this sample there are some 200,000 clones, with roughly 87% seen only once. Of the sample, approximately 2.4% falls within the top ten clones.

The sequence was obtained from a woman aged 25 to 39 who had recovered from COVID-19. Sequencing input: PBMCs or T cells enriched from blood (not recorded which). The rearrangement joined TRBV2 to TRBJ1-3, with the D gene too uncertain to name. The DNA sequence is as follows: TGTGCCAGCAGCGACGGACTGATCGGAAACACCATATATTTT. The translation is CASSDGLIGNTIYF.